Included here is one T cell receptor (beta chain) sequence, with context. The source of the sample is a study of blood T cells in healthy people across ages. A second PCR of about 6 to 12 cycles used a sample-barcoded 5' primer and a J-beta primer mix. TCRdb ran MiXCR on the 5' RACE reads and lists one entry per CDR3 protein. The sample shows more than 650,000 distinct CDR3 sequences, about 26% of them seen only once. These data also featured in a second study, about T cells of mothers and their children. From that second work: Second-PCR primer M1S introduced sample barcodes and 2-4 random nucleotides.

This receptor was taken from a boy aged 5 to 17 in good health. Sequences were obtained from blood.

Here the CDR3 reads CSARTKGPQTQYF. DNA of the CDR3: TGCAGTGCTAGGACTAAGGGGCCCCAAACGCAGTATTTT. The V call is TRBV20-1, the J call TRBJ2-3; the D call may be TRBD1 or TRBD2 (5 bases each). V was pared by 3 bases and J by 9 bases, with 16 bases between. The germline CDR1 and CDR2 sequences are DFQATT and SNEGSKA (reference sequence). The CDR3 has 13 residues.